The rows below give T cell receptor beta chains drawn from one sample of a study of blood T cells in healthy people across ages. TCRdb reanalysed the 5' RACE reads using MiXCR and keeps one entry per CDR3 protein. The sample includes about 1.7 million distinct CDR3 sequences, 25% to 30% of them seen just once. Sequences were obtained from blood. The receptors shown here come from a woman aged 25 to 39 in good health. CDR3s include the opening cysteine and the closing phenylalanine or tryptophan. Each record gives: CDR3 protein, V gene, D gene, clone size. D genes are given only for firm matches. Rows may omit the clone size; those that give it use once, few, many or a size class.

CASSQRLRGRSSTDTQYF,TRBV3-1,-,few
CAITYTSGTPRFF,TRBV7-2,TRBD2,few
CASSPQRGGVIKQFF,TRBV10-1,TRBD2,-
CASSLYTGTGGNEQFF,TRBV5-6,TRBD1,few
CAGSSQQGAGNIQYF,TRBV7-2,TRBD1,-
CASSSRTSGDEQYF,TRBV5-1,TRBD2,many
CASSLAGTADNQPQHF,TRBV5-6,-,few
CSVVGPGAGGELFF,TRBV29-1,-,-
CASSSGTGERAEAFF,TRBV12-3/TRBV12-4,-,-
CASSPTSGSGVDTQYF,TRBV7-9,TRBD2,few
CASSLLSGEQYF,TRBV5-5,-,few
CASSNPREQFF,TRBV28,-,-
CASSPPVGKETQYF,TRBV7-9,-,few
CASTLSPGELFF,TRBV12-3/TRBV12-4,-,-
CATSGTLTDTQYF,TRBV24-1,-,-
CASSLHTGGPETQYF,TRBV28,TRBD1,many
CASSPLGAQETQYF,TRBV5-1,-,few
CASSWIVSTDTQYF,TRBV12-3/TRBV12-4,-,-
CASSFNQVQETQYF,TRBV7-6,-,-
CASSQDLGGLGNEQFF,TRBV3-1,-,-
CSAFLGDEQFF,TRBV20-1,-,-
CASSLRGAYYEQYF,TRBV5-1,-,few
CSAIASGRVAEQFF,TRBV20-1,TRBD2,-
CASSFTGSAGNTIYF,TRBV27,-,-
CSVEGTGRVTF,TRBV29-1,-,-
CASSLLASVPEQYF,TRBV7-2,-,-
CASSLAEGAPQETQYF,TRBV7-6,TRBD1,many
CSVTGGDGYTF,TRBV29-1,-,many
CASSPRDSTEETQYF,TRBV28,-,few
CASSGEGTGAYEQYF,TRBV9,-,few
CASSYSTSGYNEQFF,TRBV6-5,TRBD2,many
CASSQGRASDTYEQYF,TRBV3-1,-,few
CASREGRDGGPQHF,TRBV6-6,-,-
CSVEWGKQGYTF,TRBV29-1,-,many
CASSGGRALHEQYF,TRBV13,TRBD2,few
CASSFSGTWTSGENTGELFF,TRBV28,TRBD2,-
CASTPRNTEAFF,TRBV6-1,-,few
CASSQEWIAGGRTDTQYF,TRBV3-1,TRBD2,-
CASSLGPKGAKNSPLHF,TRBV11-2,TRBD1,few
CASSLVGQPGTEAFF,TRBV5-1,-,few
CASSPNQPKREQYF,TRBV28,-,once
CGRPGSNEQFF,TRBV20-1,-,many